The 9 T cell receptor beta chains below all came from one sample that was sequenced in a study of blood T cells in healthy people across ages. Primers used in a second PCR of roughly 6 to 11 cycles were a sample-barcoded 5' primer and a J-beta primer mix. TCRdb re-called the 5' RACE reads through MiXCR, storing one row per CDR3 protein. This table holds 1.5 million to 2 million distinct CDR3 sequences, 28% found once. The specimen was blood. All receptors come from a woman in her 30s in good health.

This clonotype was seen a few times. The chain recombines TRBV5-1 with TRBJ1-4; D is ambiguous. The CDR3 has 15 amino acids. V lost 0 bases and J 6 bases, leaving 12 bases between the germline ends. CDR1 is SGHRS, CDR2 YFSETQ, per germline. The CDR3 spells CASSLVRRTDEKLFF. As DNA, the CDR3 is TGCGCCAGCAGCTTGGTCCGGCGGACGGATGAAAAACTGTTTTTT.

This chain connects TRBV2 to TRBJ1-2; 10 positions agree with TRBD1. This CDR3 has 17 residues. The V segment lost 4 bases and the J segment 7 bases; nucleotides outside the gene matches: 15. Germline V gene data show CDR1 as SNHLY and CDR2 as FYNNEI. As DNA, the CDR3 is TGTGCCAGCAGTGTACCGGGACAGGGGCACCTTATTGGTGGCTACACCTTC. The encoded protein is CASSVPGQGHLIGGYTF.

This clonotype has a count of ten or more. The chain is built from TRBV20-1 and TRBJ2-4; tentatively, D is TRBD1 or TRBD2 (6 bases each). The CDR3 is 16 amino acids. V lost 0 bases to trimming and J lost 0 bases, with 12 bases between them. Germline CDR1 and CDR2: DFQATT and SNEGSKA (reference sequence). The CDR3 DNA reads as TGCAGTGCTAGAGATCGTGGGGGGCTAGCCAAAAACATTCAGTACTTC. Protein product: CSARDRGGLAKNIQYF.

This clonotype has just a few counts. V usage is TRBV6-1 and J usage is TRBJ2-4, with 11 positions matching TRBD2. From germline, CDR1 is MNHNS and CDR2 SASEGT. The CDR3 is made up of 17 amino acids. The V and J ends lost 4 bases and 8 bases, in that order; junction bases with no gene match: 13. CDR3 sequence (DNA): TGTGCCAGCAGTGTGGTCTCTAGCGGGGGGTTAAGGGACATTCAGTACTTC. As protein: CASSVVSSGGLRDIQYF.

The V and J genes are TRBV12-3 or TRBV12-4 and TRBJ1-2, with D possibly TRBD1 on 6 matching bases. The CDR3 spans 14 residues. Trimming shortened V by 6 bases and J by 6 bases, and 17 bases separated the two germline ends. As DNA, the CDR3 is TGTGCCAGCAGCAGTTTAGAGGGGGGAGATGGCTACACCTTC. Amino acid sequence: CASSSLEGGDGYTF.

This rearrangement joins TRBV28 to TRBJ2-7, with 9 bases that match TRBD1. V lost 5 bases, J lost 4 bases, and 15 bases stayed unmatched. Germline lookup yields CDR1 MDHEN and CDR2 SYDVKM. The length of the CDR3 is 17 residues. CDR3 DNA sequence: TGTGCCAGCAGTACCAAGGGAGACCCGGGACAGGGATACGAGCAGTACTTC. Translated, it gives CASSTKGDPGQGYEQYF.

This sequence joins TRBV20-1 and TRBJ2-7; D is uncertain. The J call is uncertain, as TRBJ2-5 better fits the DNA end. The germline CDR1 and CDR2 sequences are DFQATT and SNEGSKA (reference sequence). This CDR3 has 16 amino acids. DNA of the CDR3: TGCAGTGCTAGAGACAGTAGGGCGGTTCAAGAGTGGACCCAGTACTTC. Amino acids: CSARDSRAVQEWTQYF.

This chain links TRBV18 with TRBJ2-1, with 7 positions matching TRBD2. The CDR3 is 14 residues long. CDR1 and CDR2 from the germline V gene are KGHSH and LQKENI. Losses at the gene ends were 3 bases for V and 6 bases for J; bases not matched to a gene: 5. The CDR3 sequence: CASSPLADLNEQFF. The CDR3 nucleotides are TGTGCCAGCTCACCCCTAGCGGACCTCAATGAGCAGTTCTTC. Combining the CDR3 with reference TRBV18 and TRBJ2-1 gives the whole variable domain NAGVMQNPRHLVRRRGQEARLRCSPMKGHSHVYWYRQLPEEGLKFMVYLQKENIIDESGMPKERFSAEFPKEGPSILRIQQVVRGDSAAYFCASSPLADLNEQFFGPGTRLTVL.

A note on this clonotype: At one boundary the junction diverges from the germline segment, which might be a read error. The V gene is TRBV9, the J gene TRBJ2-7; D not certain. The germline V gene encodes CDR1 SGDLS and CDR2 YYNGEE. The CDR3 consists of 13 residues. In DNA form, the CDR3 reads TGTGCCAGCTCCCACGACCCATCCTACGAGGAGTACTTC. Its translation: CASSHDPSYEEYF.